This T cell receptor beta chain derives from a study of shared clonotypes between healthy human individuals. Study-wide findings and caveats: At large depth, rarefaction still showed sorted-subset sequencing to be incomplete. Few donors limited the genetic and exposure-history diversity represented.

As concerns this clone: Its antigen is as yet unknown.

Using approximately 200 ng DNA, 25,000 to 35,000 T cell genomes, the sorted-subset replicate PCRs were run. Some clones are missing from TCRdb's copy, which holds only in-frame ones; the method was immunoSEQ multiplex PCR. The table lists some 2.4 million clones, approximately 93% of them singletons. All donors were Caucasian adults living in Nashville, Tennessee. Material: naive CD4+ T cells from PBMCs. Indicated subset: CD45RA+ positively selected. The source is a man younger than 35 in good health. Some clones in this sample may be carry-over from other donors' samples.

As DNA, the CDR3 is TGTGCCAGCAGCTTAGAGTCAGGGGGGAGAGGCTACACCTTC. Amino acid sequence: CASSLESGGRGYTF. The chain has TRBV7-8 and TRBJ1-2; 7 bases fit TRBD1. The V gene end was trimmed by 1 base and the J gene end by 8 bases; junction bases not matched to a gene: 7. Germline V CDR1 and CDR2: SGHVS, FQNEAQ. CDR3 length equals 14 residues.